This T cell receptor (beta chain) is from a study of CD4 T cells in relation to SARS-CoV-2 and coronaviruses. Background on the study: ViraFEST: approximately ten-day antigen culture of PBMCs, then TCR beta CDR3 sequencing. The restricting HLA molecule for shared crossreactive spike epitopes was mapped.

The unexposed donors gave CD4+ T cells in about 2011-2018, prior to COVID-19. After about 11 days of culture, CD4+ T cells were isolated. Study-wide points: Roughly 65% of donors had memory CD4+ clonotypes crossrecognizing SARS-CoV-2 and common cold coronavirus spike.

This CDR3 contains 15 residues. As to this clone: What it recognizes is unknown.

Sequenced by immunoSEQ multiplex PCR; TCRdb stores in-frame clones only, minus some. The table lists some 30,000 clones, 70% to 80% of them singletons, with over 15% in the top ten. The source of this sequence is a human donor in good health. The sequenced sample was CD4+ T cells from PBMCs, cultured in vitro. V and J are TRBV21-1 and TRBJ1-2; no DNA check was done on the table's D call, TRBD1. TRBV21-1 is a documented pseudogene. CDR3 amino acids: CASSKVVQFIYGYTF. The CDR3 nucleotides read TGTGCCAGCAGCAAAGTGGTACAGTTCATCTATGGCTACACCTTC.